What follows are 11 T cell receptor beta chains derived from one specimen sequenced in a study of cytomegalovirus exposure and HLA in healthy donors. PCR primers comprised 60 Vbeta and 13 Jbeta primers. Assay: immunoSEQ multiplex PCR; the TCRdb copy retains only in-frame clones and omits some. The sample holds 150,000 to 200,000 clones; 80% to 85% are singletons and the top ten take around 1.5%. The sample taken for sequencing was PBMCs. These receptors all stem from a man aged 50-60 years in good health and CMV-seronegative.

The chain joins TRBV5-8 to TRBJ2-7; D may be TRBD1 (6 bases). Trimming removed 4 bases at V and 2 bases at J, with 16 bases between. The CDR3 is 15 residues long. CDR1 and CDR2 from the germline V gene are SGHTS and YDEGEE. CDR3 DNA: TGTGCCAGCAGCCAGGGACACTCCTTCCCCTACGAGCAGTACTTC. Its protein is CASSQGHSFPYEQYF. The full variable domain, rest sourced from reference TRBV5-8 and TRBJ2-7, is EAGVTQSPTHLIKTRGQQATLRCSPISGHTSVYWYQQALGLGLQFLLWYDEGEERNRGNFPPRFSGRQFPNYSSELNVNALELEDSALYLCASSQGHSFPYEQYFGPGTRLTVT.

The rearrangement links TRBV4-1 to TRBJ2-2; 9 bases map to TRBD1. The CDR3 totals 16 residues. The junction had 0 bases not matched to a gene; V was cut back by 1 base and J by 0 bases. Germline V gene data show CDR1 as MGHRA and CDR2 as YSYEKL. This CDR3 reads CASSQGQGANTGELFF. The CDR3, as DNA: TGCGCCAGCAGCCAAGGACAGGGGGCGAACACCGGGGAGCTGTTTTTT.

The J gene is TRBJ2-3, the V gene TRBV5-1, with TRBD2 as a possible D gene (5 bases). Germline V gives CDR1 SGHRS, CDR2 YFSETQ. There are 14 residues in the CDR3. V was shortened by 0 bases and J by 2 bases, with 7 bases between the two germline ends. The CDR3: CASSLGGPTDTQYF. CDR3 sequence (DNA): TGCGCCAGCAGCTTGGGAGGGCCCACAGATACGCAGTATTTT.

The chain carries TRBV7-9 and TRBJ2-5, with a weak D call TRBD1 (5 bases). Trimming removed 5 bases at V and 4 bases at J, with 11 bases between. The length of the CDR3 is 13 residues. Germline V gene sequence: CDR1 SEHNR, CDR2 FQNEAQ (reference sequence). The CDR3 DNA sequence: TGTGCCAGCAGCCCCAAGGGGCCAGAGACCCAGTACTTC. Translated, it gives CASSPKGPETQYF.

The CDR3 loop is CASSLLRTRSYEQYF. The CDR3, as DNA: TGTGCCAGCAGTTTATTACGGACACGTAGCTACGAGCAGTACTTC. This chain uses TRBV27 with TRBJ2-7; weak D call: TRBD1 (5 bases). Germline loops: CDR1 MNHEY, CDR2 SMNVEV (reference sequence). Trimming left V 1 base short and J 3 bases short, with 13 bases between. This CDR3 has 15 residues.

As for this clone: Mismatch with germline at one junction end may stem from a read error. The chain recombines TRBV7-7 with TRBJ2-7; TRBD2 matches 7 bases. Germline CDR1 SSHAT, CDR2 FNYEAQ (reference sequence). This CDR3 contains 13 residues. This CDR3 is CASSLGNSGEQYF. The CDR3 region has the DNA TGTGCTAGCAGCTTAGGAAATAGCGGGGAGCAGTACTTC.

Concerning this clone itself: The junction and the germline gene differ at one end; a read error may be behind it. This rearrangement joins TRBV7-9 to TRBJ2-7; 7 bases fit TRBD1. CDR1 SEHNR and CDR2 FQNEAQ come from the germline V gene (reference sequence). The CDR3 sequence is 14 residues long. DNA for the CDR3: TGTTCCAGCAGCCCCGGACAGGTCGCCTACGAGCAGTACTTC. It specifies CSSSPGQVAYEQYF. Drawing the rest from reference TRBV7-9 and TRBJ2-7, the complete variable domain is DTGVSQNPRHKITKRGQNVTFRCDPISEHNRLYWYRQTLGQGPEFLTYFQNEAQLEKSRLLSDRFSAERPKGSFSTLEIQRTEQGDSAMYLCSSSPGQVAYEQYFGPGTRLTVT.

This chain uses TRBV5-1 with TRBJ2-3; 9 bases align to TRBD1. Germline trimming cut 3 bases from V and 6 bases from J; bases unmatched to any gene: 5. This CDR3 has 14 amino acids. Germline V gene data show CDR1 as SGHRS and CDR2 as YFSETQ. CDR3 DNA: TGCGCCAGCAGCTCAGGACAGGGGAGGGATACGCAGTATTTT. It codes for CASSSGQGRDTQYF.

The CDR3 DNA is TGTGCCAGCAGCCAATTGCTGAGAGATACGCAGTATTTT. Translation: CASSQLLRDTQYF. The chain links TRBV16 to TRBJ2-3; D gene unclear. V shed 1 base and J shed 5 bases, with 7 bases lying between them. The germline V gene has CDR1 KGHSY and CDR2 FQNENV. The CDR3 runs 13 residues.

The J gene is TRBJ2-7, the V gene TRBV6-5; a possible D gene is TRBD1 (6 bases). The CDR3 spans 15 residues. Per germline, CDR1 MNHEY and CDR2 SVGAGI. V gave up 0 bases and J gave up 2 bases, with 11 bases separating them. CDR3 bases: TGTGCCAGCAGTTACTCGTGGACAGACACCTACGAGCAGTACTTC. This sequence encodes CASSYSWTDTYEQYF.

The gene calls are TRBV5-6 and TRBJ2-3; 8 bases are a match to TRBD1. Unmatched junction bases numbered 12, after V lost 0 bases and J lost 3 bases. Germline CDR1 reads SGHDT; CDR2 reads YYEEEE. This CDR3 is built from 18 residues. CDR3 coding DNA: TGTGCCAGCAGCTTGGTACCCCTCGGACAGGGAATTACAGATACGCAGTATTTT. Translated, it gives CASSLVPLGQGITDTQYF.